This T cell receptor (beta chain) was found in a study of prognosis after radiotherapy for stage I lung cancer. At the level of the study: Ages of the roughly twelve men and more than 5 women ranged about 53 to 90 years, median around 70. No patients got concurrent therapy with stereotactic body radiotherapy.

TCR beta CDR3 was amplified from genomic DNA by two-round multiplex PCR. TRBV and TRBJ genes each had their own specific primers in first-round PCR. MiXCR was run by TCRdb on the multiplex PCR reads, yielding one entry per CDR3 protein. This sample has over 10,000 distinct CDR3 sequences, with about 50% found just once. Each of two time points yielded 4.5 to 6.5 milliliters of peripheral venous blood. A remark on this clonotype: One end of the junction does not line up with germline, which may come from a read error.

The CDR3 has 14 amino acids. Germline assignment: CDR1 MDHEN and CDR2 SYDVKM. The rearrangement joins TRBV28 to TRBJ1-5, with D tentatively TRBD1 (5 bases). The receptor's source is a donor over 45 with non-small cell lung cancer. Sequencing used PBMCs, obtained before or after stereotactic body radiation therapy (not recorded which). The CDR3 DNA is TGTGCCAGCAGTGTGGGGCCTAGCAATCAGTCCCAGCATTTT. Amino acids: CASSVGPSNQSQHF. Drawing the rest from reference TRBV28 and TRBJ1-5, the complete variable domain is DVKVTQSSRYLVKRTGEKVFLECVQDMDHENMFWYRQDPGLGLRLIYFSYDVKMKEKGDIPEGYSVSREKKERFSLILESASTNQTSMYLCASSVGPSNQSQHFGDGTRLSIL.